Listed here are 13 T cell receptor beta chains from one sample, sequenced in a study of T-cell reconstitution after alpha-beta-depleted transplantation in children. Preparation of the TCRbeta library used unique molecular identifiers. TCRdb re-analysed the PCR reads in MiXCR, keeping a single row per CDR3 protein. The sample contains about 240,000 distinct CDR3 sequences, more than 20% of which appear only once. Sequencing was performed on PBMCs, taken before TCRalphabeta/CD19-depleted stem cell transplant. Every receptor here comes from a girl aged 2-10 years with Fanconi anemia, due to receive a stem cell transplant.

This clonotype was observed a few times. The V gene is TRBV7-6, the J gene TRBJ2-1; D remains ambiguous. This CDR3 is 15 amino acids long. The V gene's germline CDR1 is SGHVS and CDR2 FNYEAQ. Between the trimmed V and J ends, which lost 6 bases and 3 bases, there was a span of 15 bases. In nucleotides, the CDR3 is TGTGCCAGCAGTTCCAGTAGGAGAGGCTACAATGAGCAGTTCTTC. Its translation: CASSSSRRGYNEQFF.

This clonotype showed up many times. The chain recombines TRBV20-1 with TRBJ2-5; 16 nucleotides agree with TRBD2. CDR3 length: 17 amino acids. J gave up 3 bases and V 4 bases, and 8 bases lay outside the gene matches. The germline V gene has CDR1 DFQATT and CDR2 SNEGSKA (reference sequence). DNA for the CDR3: TGCAGTGCTACCCCGGGACTAGCGGGGGGGGAAAAAGAGACCCAGTACTTC. Translation: CSATPGLAGGEKETQYF.

At least ten counts were recorded for this clonotype. The chain recombines TRBV29-1 with TRBJ2-7; the D gene could be TRBD1 or TRBD2 (5 bases each). Germline-derived CDR1 and CDR2 are SQVTM and ANQGSEA. V shed 3 bases and J shed 4 bases, with 16 bases lying between them. This CDR3 region has 14 residues. CDR3 in DNA: TGCAGCGTTGAGGGGGTCAGGGCATGGTACGAGCAGTACTTC. This sequence encodes CSVEGVRAWYEQYF.

J is TRBJ2-7 and V is TRBV7-2; D uncertain. This CDR3 comprises 14 residues. Germline CDR1 SGHTA, CDR2 FQGNSA. V shed 1 base and J shed 3 bases, with 10 bases lying between them. CDR3 DNA: TGTGCCAGCAGCTTAGTTTGGGAAAACTACGAGCAGTACTTC. Its protein product is CASSLVWENYEQYF.

V usage is TRBV9 and J usage is TRBJ2-3, with 11 bases that match TRBD2. The CDR3 spans 15 residues. CDR1 and CDR2 (germline): SGDLS, YYNGEE. J lost 7 bases, V lost 5 bases, and 9 bases had no gene match. CDR3 in amino acids: CASRPGLAVLNTQYF. DNA for the CDR3: TGTGCCAGCAGACCGGGACTAGCGGTTCTGAATACGCAGTATTTT.

This clonotype showed up just a few times. The rearrangement links TRBV7-2 to TRBJ2-1; tentative D call: TRBD2 (6 bases). The V gene lost 4 bases and the J gene lost 5 bases, with 18 bases spanning the gap. This CDR3 has 16 amino acids. Germline V lookup: CDR1 SGHTA, CDR2 FQGNSA. DNA of the CDR3: TGTGCCAGCAGCTACCCGGGACTTCCCCATAACAATGAGCAGTTCTTC. As protein: CASSYPGLPHNNEQFF.

This sequence joins TRBV21-1 and TRBJ2-2; TRBD1, the D gene given by the table, was not confirmed from the DNA. TRBV21-1 is annotated as a pseudogene. This CDR3 comprises 14 residues. CDR3 nucleotides: TGTGCCAGCAGCAAAGACAGGGACACCGGGGAGCTGTTTTTT. Protein: CASSKDRDTGELFF.

This clonotype was seen only a few times. The gene calls are TRBV5-1 and TRBJ1-2, with TRBD1 identical over 12 bases. CDR3 length equals 16 residues. V shed 2 bases and J 8 bases; nucleotides not matched to a gene: 10. Germline V CDR1 and CDR2: SGHRS, YFSETQ. The CDR3 nucleotides read TGCGCCAGCAGCTTCTTTCCGGGACAGGGGGCGAGCGGCTACACCTTC. It encodes CASSFFPGQGASGYTF.

The CDR3 spells CSVVGGALTYEQYF. CDR3 in DNA: TGCAGCGTTGTTGGGGGGGCATTAACCTACGAGCAGTACTTC. The V call is TRBV29-1, the J call TRBJ2-7, with D tentatively TRBD2 (7 bases). There are 14 residues in the CDR3. Trimming took off 4 bases at V and 2 bases at J, with 15 bases between the two ends. Germline V gene sequence: CDR1 SQVTM, CDR2 ANQGSEA.

This clonotype turned up a few times. V is TRBV20-1 and J is TRBJ2-5; maybe TRBD1 (6 bases). The length of the CDR3 is 15 residues. Trimming shortened V by 0 bases and J by 5 bases, and 16 bases separated the two germline ends. Germline V CDR1 and CDR2: DFQATT, SNEGSKA (reference sequence). Here the CDR3 DNA reads TGCAGTGCTAGAGAATGGTATCTCACAGGGGAGACCCAGTACTTC. Protein product: CSAREWYLTGETQYF.

This clonotype was observed many times. The V gene is TRBV12-3 or TRBV12-4, the J gene TRBJ2-2; D is undetermined. CDR3 length: 13 amino acids. Trimming removed 7 bases from V and 2 bases from J, with 8 bases in between. DNA of the CDR3: TGTGCCAGCAACCCAGGCAACACCGGGGAGCTGTTTTTT. This encodes CASNPGNTGELFF.

This clonotype appeared a few times. The gene calls are TRBV2 and TRBJ1-5; D call uncertain. The germline V gene has CDR1 SNHLY and CDR2 FYNNEI. Trimming cost V 5 bases and J 5 bases, with 7 bases left between them. This CDR3 is 12 amino acids long. In nucleotides, the CDR3 is TGTGCCAGCAGTCTAAGCTATCAGCCCCAGCATTTT. Translated: CASSLSYQPQHF.

Ten or more counts support this clonotype. The V gene is TRBV7-2, the J gene TRBJ2-5; D call uncertain. V dropped 1 base and J dropped 4 bases, with 10 bases sitting between them. This CDR3 is built from 14 residues. In germline, CDR1 is SGHTA, CDR2 FQGNSA. CDR3 nucleotides: TGTGCCAGCAGCTTAGAGTCTCGATTAGAGACCCAGTACTTC. Encoded protein: CASSLESRLETQYF.